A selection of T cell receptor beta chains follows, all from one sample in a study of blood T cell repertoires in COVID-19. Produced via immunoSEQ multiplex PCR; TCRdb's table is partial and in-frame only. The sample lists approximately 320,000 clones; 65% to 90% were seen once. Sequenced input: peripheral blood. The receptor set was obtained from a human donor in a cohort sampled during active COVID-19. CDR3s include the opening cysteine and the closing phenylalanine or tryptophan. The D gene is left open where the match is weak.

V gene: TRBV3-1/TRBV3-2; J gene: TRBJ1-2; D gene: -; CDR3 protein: CASSQDPDSEQYGYTF
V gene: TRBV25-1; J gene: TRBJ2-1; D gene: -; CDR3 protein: CASSAGPTTTYNEQFF
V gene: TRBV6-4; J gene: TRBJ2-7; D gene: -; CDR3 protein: CASRPDRNSYEQYF
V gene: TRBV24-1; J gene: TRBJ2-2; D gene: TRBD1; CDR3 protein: CATSDEAGTGYTGELFF
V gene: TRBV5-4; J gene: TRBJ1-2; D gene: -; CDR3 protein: CASSSPAREQANYGYTF
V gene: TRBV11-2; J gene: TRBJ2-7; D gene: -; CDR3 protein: CASSSRSRPGGEQYF
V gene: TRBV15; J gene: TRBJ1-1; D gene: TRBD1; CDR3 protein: CATSRDFVRGLEAFF
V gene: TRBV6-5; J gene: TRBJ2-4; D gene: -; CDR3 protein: CASRDAGRKNIQYF
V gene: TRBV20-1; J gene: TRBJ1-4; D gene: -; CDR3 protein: CSARREKLFF
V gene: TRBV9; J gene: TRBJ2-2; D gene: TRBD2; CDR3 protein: CASSVAPSGGFSTGELFF